Below, 28 T cell receptor beta chains from the same sample are listed, as sequenced in a study of regulatory and conventional T cells in RAG deficiency. The repertoire was sequenced with immunoSEQ multiplex PCR; TCRdb's copy has only in-frame clones and lacks some. The sample shows fewer than 35,000 clones, about 88% of them seen only once. This same sample was also taken into another study, of regulatory T cells. That work contributes: Primers: 52 TRBV forward and 13 TRBJ reverse.

The sequenced sample was CD8+ T cells sorted from blood. These receptors originate from a human donor in good health.

The chain combines TRBV19 with TRBJ1-1; TRBD1 matches 8 bases. Germline CDR1 LNHDA, CDR2 SQIVND (reference sequence). V trimming: 3 bases; J trimming: 4 bases; junction bases outside the gene matches: 4. This CDR3 has 14 residues. CDR3 region: CASSMAGGFTEAFF. Here the CDR3 DNA reads TGTGCCAGTAGTATGGCAGGGGGCTTCACTGAAGCTTTCTTT.

This chain joins TRBV19 and TRBJ1-1; weak D call: TRBD1 (5 bases). The germline gives CDR1 LNHDA, CDR2 SQIVND (reference sequence). The CDR3 runs 15 residues. V lost 1 base, J lost 0 bases, and 9 bases lay in between. The CDR3 sequence: CASSIGDFMNTEAFF. CDR3 sequence (DNA): TGTGCCAGTAGTATAGGGGACTTCATGAACACTGAAGCTTTCTTT.

This chain uses TRBV12-5 with TRBJ1-5; D gene unclear. This CDR3 spans 13 amino acids. Germline CDR1 and CDR2: LGHNT and FRNRAP. The V gene lost 1 base and the J gene lost 4 bases, with 5 bases spanning the gap. CDR3 DNA sequence: TGTGCTAGTGGTTTGGCCGCAAATCAGCCCCAGCATTTT. This codes for CASGLAANQPQHF.

The chain is built from TRBV5-1 and TRBJ2-5; D may match TRBD1 or TRBD2 (5 bases each). This CDR3 is built from 14 residues. Germline V gene data show CDR1 as SGHRS and CDR2 as YFSETQ. Trimming stripped 4 bases from V and 5 bases from J, with 15 bases between. CDR3 in amino acids: CASSIEPGRETQYF. The CDR3 nucleotides are TGCGCCAGCAGCATCGAACCGGGACGTGAGACCCAGTACTTC.

The chain joins TRBV6-5 to TRBJ2-4; D possibly corresponds to TRBD1 (6 bases). Germline V gene sequence: CDR1 MNHEY, CDR2 SVGAGI. Trimming removed 5 bases at V and 1 base at J, with 9 bases between. The CDR3 loop spans 14 amino acids. The CDR3 is CASSRTGAKNIQYF. As DNA, the CDR3 is TGTGCCAGCAGTCGCACAGGGGCCAAAAACATTCAGTACTTC.

This rearrangement joins TRBV9 to TRBJ2-2; weak D call: TRBD1 (6 bases). This CDR3 contains 15 residues. Germline V gives CDR1 SGDLS, CDR2 YYNGEE. Trimming took 3 bases from V and 2 from J, leaving 11 bases between them. In DNA, the CDR3 is TGTGCCAGCAGCGAGGGACAAATTAACACCGGGGAGCTGTTTTTT. Translated, it gives CASSEGQINTGELFF.

This chain joins TRBV18 and TRBJ1-2; 7 bases agree with TRBD1. V was pared by 2 bases and J by 5 bases, with 11 bases of the junction left unmatched. Germline V CDR1 and CDR2: KGHSH, LQKENI. This CDR3 comprises 16 residues. CDR3 loop: CASSPATGFLEYGYTF. The CDR3 nucleotides are TGTGCCAGCTCACCAGCGACAGGGTTTCTTGAATATGGCTACACCTTC.

The chain uses TRBV5-4 and TRBJ1-2; tentative D call: TRBD1 (6 bases). V lost 6 bases to trimming and J lost 3 bases, with 21 bases between them. This CDR3 region has 16 residues. The germline V gene has CDR1 SGHNT and CDR2 YYREEE (reference sequence). This chain's CDR3 is CASTVSGFYRDYGYTF. CDR3 bases: TGTGCCAGCACCGTAAGCGGGTTTTACAGGGACTATGGCTACACCTTC.

Only one count was recorded for this clone. V and J are TRBV2 and TRBJ2-7; tentatively, D is TRBD2 (7 bases). CDR3 length: 13 residues. Trimming pared 7 bases from V and 4 bases from J, leaving 14 bases between. Germline CDR1 is SNHLY and CDR2 is FYNNEI. This CDR3 reads CASTAGALYEQYF. Written as DNA, the CDR3 is TGTGCCAGCACGGCGGGGGCCCTATACGAGCAGTACTTC.

The gene calls are TRBV6-6 and TRBJ1-3, with TRBD1 as a possible D gene (5 bases). V was pared by 5 bases and J by 3 bases, with 17 bases between. This CDR3 has 16 residues. The germline CDR1 and CDR2 sequences are MNHNY and SVGAGI (reference sequence). CDR3 sequence: CASSKPGSVVGNTIYF. For the CDR3, the DNA is TGTGCCAGCAGTAAGCCAGGGAGTGTAGTTGGAAACACCATATATTTT.

The CDR3 protein is CASTRGINYGYTF. The CDR3, as DNA: TGTGCCAGTACCCGCGGGATAAACTATGGCTACACCTTC. The chain uses TRBV19 and TRBJ1-2; D remains unclear. Germline CDR1 LNHDA, CDR2 SQIVND (reference sequence). Trimming removed 7 bases from V and 2 bases from J, with 11 bases in between. This CDR3 contains 13 residues.

The rearrangement uses TRBV2 and TRBJ2-3; 8 bases agree with TRBD1. With V trimmed by 2 bases and J by 3 bases, 4 bases remained unmatched. The CDR3 loop spans 15 amino acids. Looked up from germline, CDR1 is SNHLY and CDR2 is FYNNEI. The CDR3 region is CASSEPGGPTDTQYF. CDR3 DNA: TGTGCCAGCAGTGAACCAGGGGGCCCAACAGATACGCAGTATTTT.

The chain carries TRBV18 and TRBJ2-5; D is uncertain. CDR3 length: 14 residues. CDR1 and CDR2 from the germline V gene are KGHSH and LQKENI. Trimming took off 2 bases at V and 4 bases at J, with 11 bases between the two ends. CDR3 loop: CASSPYIAGETQYF. The DNA for the CDR3 is TGTGCCAGCTCACCATATATAGCTGGAGAGACCCAGTACTTC.

V and J are TRBV5-1 and TRBJ2-7; D is possibly TRBD1 (6 bases). Germline V lookup: CDR1 SGHRS, CDR2 YFSETQ. The CDR3 spans 15 residues. V was shortened by 0 bases and J by 2 bases, with 12 bases between the two germline ends. In nucleotides, the CDR3 is TGCGCCAGCAGCTTGGCCGGGCGGACAGCCTACGAGCAGTACTTC. It specifies CASSLAGRTAYEQYF.

This clone was detected once. The J gene is TRBJ1-2, the V gene TRBV6-5, with 7 bases aligning to TRBD1. CDR1 is MNHEY and CDR2 is SVGAGI in the germline V gene. J lost 7 bases, V lost 5 bases, and 4 bases had no gene match. CDR3 size: 12 residues. CDR3 protein: CASSRDRVGYTF. The DNA for the CDR3 is TGTGCCAGCAGTCGAGACAGGGTTGGCTACACCTTC.

V gene TRBV11-1 combines with J gene TRBJ2-5; TRBD2 matches 9 bases. The CDR3 runs 16 residues. V dropped 3 bases and J dropped 3; count of bases not matched to a gene: 8. Per germline, CDR1 SGHAT and CDR2 FQDESV (reference sequence). For the CDR3, the DNA is TGTGCCAGCAGCTTGGGGACTAGCAGAACCAAAGAGACCCAGTACTTC. It is translated as CASSLGTSRTKETQYF. Using reference TRBV11-1 and TRBJ2-5 for the parts outside the CDR3, the full variable domain is EAEVAQSPRYKITEKSQAVAFWCDPISGHATLYWYRQILGQGPELLVQFQDESVVDDSQLPKDRFSAERLKGVDSTLKIQPAELGDSAMYLCASSLGTSRTKETQYFGPGTRLLVL.

The chain employs TRBV11-3 and TRBJ2-7; 11 positions match TRBD2. Germline loops: CDR1 SGHNT, CDR2 YENEEA. The CDR3 has 15 residues. Germline trimming cut 0 bases from V and 4 bases from J; bases unmatched to any gene: 2. CDR3 sequence (DNA): TGTGCCAGCAGCTTAGACACTAGCGGGAGATACGAGCAGTACTTC. This codes for CASSLDTSGRYEQYF.

The chain couples TRBV6-1 to TRBJ1-2; D not certain. The CDR3 totals 16 residues. The V end lost 0 bases, the J end lost 6 bases, and 17 bases lay between the germline ends. Germline V lookup: CDR1 MNHNS, CDR2 SASEGT. CDR3: CASSEAVHFLRNGYTF. In DNA, the CDR3 is TGTGCCAGCAGTGAAGCGGTACACTTTCTTAGGAATGGCTACACCTTC.

The chain recombines TRBV10-3 with TRBJ2-1, with 9 nucleotides matching TRBD1. Germline trimming cut 1 base from V and 8 bases from J; bases unmatched to any gene: 12. The germline gives CDR1 ENHRY, CDR2 SYGVKD. There are 17 residues in the CDR3. CDR3 nucleotide sequence: TGTGCCATCAGTGAGTGGCCTCCGGGACAGGGTAAGGATGAGCAGTTCTTC. This encodes CAISEWPPGQGKDEQFF.

The chain couples TRBV9 to TRBJ1-1; D is unclear. V was pared by 3 bases and J by 0 bases, with 6 bases between. CDR3 size: 13 residues. Germline-derived CDR1 and CDR2 are SGDLS and YYNGEE. This CDR3 is CASSGEVNTEAFF. CDR3 DNA: TGTGCCAGCAGCGGGGAGGTGAACACTGAAGCTTTCTTT.

This sequence joins TRBV4-1 and TRBJ1-5; the D is unclear. The CDR3 runs to 15 residues. Per germline, CDR1 MGHRA and CDR2 YSYEKL. Deletions cut 1 base from V and 2 bases from J, with 9 bases between. The CDR3 nucleotides read TGCGCCAGCAGCCAAGCGAATAGCGGCAATCAGCCCCAGCATTTT. Protein product: CASSQANSGNQPQHF.

The chain links TRBV5-1 to TRBJ2-7; 7 bases fit TRBD2. The ends lost 4 bases at V and 1 base at J; junction bases unmatched: 8. Germline lookup yields CDR1 SGHRS and CDR2 YFSETQ. The CDR3 length is 15 residues. CDR3 DNA sequence: TGCGCCAGCAGCCTAGGGACTACGGTATCCTACGAGCAGTACTTC. As protein: CASSLGTTVSYEQYF.

This chain connects TRBV5-4 to TRBJ2-5; D may be TRBD1 or TRBD2 (5 bases each). Germline-derived CDR1 and CDR2 are SGHNT and YYREEE (reference sequence). CDR3 length equals 14 residues. V shed 3 bases and J shed 1 base, with 10 bases lying between them. The DNA for the CDR3 is TGTGCCAGCAGCTATGGGGGTCGCCAAGAGACCCAGTACTTC. As protein: CASSYGGRQETQYF.

The chain combines TRBV4-2 with TRBJ2-7; D gene ambiguous. V lost 3 bases to trimming and J lost 1 base, with 13 bases between them. The CDR3 covers 15 residues. CDR1 is LGHNA and CDR2 is YNFKEQ in the germline V gene. CDR3 amino acids: CASSHLNPRSYEQYF. The CDR3 DNA sequence: TGTGCCAGCAGCCATCTAAATCCGAGGTCCTACGAGCAGTACTTC.

The chain recombines TRBV29-1 with TRBJ1-3; D is uncertain. This CDR3 region has 13 residues. V was pared by 5 bases and J by 4 bases, with 12 bases between. Germline assignment: CDR1 SQVTM and CDR2 ANQGSEA. The chain's CDR3 is CSVREGAGNTIYF. The DNA of the CDR3 is TGCAGCGTTCGCGAGGGCGCCGGAAACACCATATATTTT.

This chain uses TRBV13 with TRBJ1-1, with a possible D match to TRBD1 (5 bases). Trimming removed 5 bases at V and 4 bases at J, with 20 bases between. This CDR3 contains 16 residues. The V gene's germline CDR1 is PRHDT and CDR2 FYEKMQ (reference sequence). The CDR3 spells CASSPPGWGGSTEAFF. The CDR3 bases are TGTGCCAGCAGCCCACCAGGATGGGGGGGATCCACTGAAGCTTTCTTT.

J is TRBJ1-1 and V is TRBV18; D remains unclear. This CDR3 region has 15 residues. The germline V gene encodes CDR1 KGHSH and CDR2 LQKENI. Trimming removed 0 bases from V and 1 base from J, with 9 bases in between. The CDR3 spells CASSPPGFQNTEAFF. CDR3 DNA: TGTGCCAGCTCACCACCGGGGTTCCAGAACACTGAAGCTTTCTTT.

J is TRBJ1-5 and V is TRBV7-8; TRBD1 matches 11 bases. Looked up from germline, CDR1 is SGHVS and CDR2 is FQNEAQ. J lost 12 bases, V lost 5 bases, and 12 bases had no gene match. The CDR3 extends over 15 amino acids. The CDR3 loop reads CASSPGQGVPWGQHF. In DNA form, the CDR3 reads TGTGCCAGCAGCCCGGGACAGGGGGTTCCCTGGGGCCAGCATTTT.